One sample yielded the 32 T cell receptor beta chains listed below, sequenced in a study of cytomegalovirus exposure and HLA in healthy donors. TCRdb's copy holds only in-frame clones and misses some; the assay was immunoSEQ multiplex PCR. The data hold 150,000 to 200,000 clones, with 75% to 90% observed a single time. Sequenced sample: PBMCs. Source of these receptors: a man in his late teens or twenties in good health and CMV-seropositive.

This chain connects TRBV30 to TRBJ2-1; unclear D gene. This CDR3 is 13 amino acids long. The V end was cut by 0 bases, the J end by 3 bases, with 6 bases between. The V gene's germline CDR1 is GTSNPN and CDR2 SVGIG (reference sequence). CDR3 in DNA: TGTGCCTGGAGTGTACGCGGCTACAATGAGCAGTTCTTC. Its translation is CAWSVRGYNEQFF.

V gene TRBV7-2 combines with J gene TRBJ2-3, with 8 bases lining up with TRBD2. Germline V gene sequence: CDR1 SGHTA, CDR2 FQGNSA. The CDR3 consists of 15 residues. The junction had 6 bases not matched to a gene; V was cut back by 1 base and J by 6 bases. CDR3 sequence: CASSLEPGGADTQYF. CDR3 DNA: TGTGCCAGCAGCTTAGAGCCGGGAGGGGCGGATACGCAGTATTTT.

This sequence joins TRBV6-6 and TRBJ2-5; 7 nucleotides align to TRBD1. Trimming removed 10 bases from V and 4 bases from J; junction bases left unmatched: 6. From germline, CDR1 is MNHNY and CDR2 SVGAGI (reference sequence). The CDR3 has 12 amino acids. The CDR3 sequence is CATRGGGETQYF. In nucleotides, the CDR3 is TGTGCCACCCGAGGGGGCGGAGAGACCCAGTACTTC.

This rearrangement joins TRBV28 to TRBJ1-2; D is perhaps TRBD1 (6 bases). The CDR3 sequence is 13 residues long. V was clipped by 5 bases and J by 3 bases, with 10 bases between them. Germline CDR1 MDHEN, CDR2 SYDVKM. CDR3: CASSPQGYYGYTF. In DNA form, the CDR3 reads TGTGCCAGCAGTCCTCAGGGGTACTATGGCTACACCTTC.

The rearrangement uses TRBV7-6 and TRBJ2-5, with D hard to call. Germline V lookup: CDR1 SGHVS, CDR2 FNYEAQ. V was trimmed by 0 bases and J by 4 bases, leaving 12 bases between them. This CDR3 is 15 amino acids long. CDR3 protein: CASSLAFGQRETQYF. CDR3 in DNA: TGTGCCAGCAGCTTAGCGTTCGGTCAAAGAGAGACCCAGTACTTC.

This chain connects TRBV7-9 to TRBJ2-2; D remains ambiguous. From germline, CDR1 is SEHNR and CDR2 FQNEAQ (reference sequence). The germline V and J ends were trimmed by 4 bases and 7 bases, with 10 bases remaining between them. This CDR3 region has 13 residues. Here the CDR3 DNA reads TGTGCCAGCAGCTCAGAATCAGACGGGGAGCTGTTTTTT. Translation gives CASSSESDGELFF.

This sequence joins TRBV28 and TRBJ1-4, with 10 positions matching TRBD1. V was clipped by 5 bases and J by 7 bases; unmatched bases: 4. Germline values: CDR1 MDHEN, CDR2 SYDVKM. This CDR3 comprises 14 residues. The CDR3 loop reads CASSDRGPIEKLFF. Here the CDR3 DNA reads TGTGCCAGCAGTGACAGGGGGCCTATTGAAAAACTGTTTTTT.

The CDR3, as DNA: TGTGCCAGCAGTGGAGAGGGTAAGGACGAGCAGTACTTC. Encoded protein: CASSGEGKDEQYF. The chain carries TRBV28 and TRBJ2-7; D perhaps matches TRBD2 (5 bases). Between the trimmed V and J ends, which lost 5 bases and 5 bases, there was a span of 13 bases. CDR1 and CDR2 (germline): MDHEN, SYDVKM. The CDR3 is 13 amino acids.

The chain has TRBV11-2 and TRBJ2-7, with 8 nucleotides matching TRBD2. The V gene's germline CDR1 is SGHAT and CDR2 FQNNGV. With V trimmed by 6 bases and J by 3 bases, 10 bases remained unmatched. The CDR3 has 15 amino acids. CDR3 residues: CASSLLDSGGYEQYF. The CDR3 DNA reads TGTGCCAGCAGTTTATTGGACAGCGGGGGCTACGAGCAGTACTTC.

V and J are TRBV4-1 and TRBJ1-3, with D possibly matching TRBD1 (6 bases). CDR3 length equals 20 residues. The germline gives CDR1 MGHRA, CDR2 YSYEKL. The V and J ends lost 4 bases and 0 bases respectively, with 25 bases between them. The CDR3 region has the DNA TGCGCCAGCAGCCCCCCCTGGGGCAGGGGAATCGCCAGCTCTGGAAACACCATATATTTT. As protein: CASSPPWGRGIASSGNTIYF.

The genes are TRBV7-9 and TRBJ2-5; 9 nucleotides agree with TRBD1. V trimming: 5 bases; J trimming: 5 bases; junction bases outside the gene matches: 12. Germline V CDR1 and CDR2: SEHNR, FQNEAQ (reference sequence). This CDR3 is 16 amino acids long. This CDR3 is CASSPGQGTRWETQYF. In DNA form, the CDR3 reads TGTGCCAGCAGCCCGGGACAGGGAACGAGGTGGGAGACCCAGTACTTC.

For the CDR3, the DNA is TGTGCCAGCAGCTTACCAGGGGGCATGGGGAATGAGCAGTTCTTC. Translating it yields CASSLPGGMGNEQFF. This chain connects TRBV7-6 to TRBJ2-1; TRBD1 matches 8 bases. The J segment lost 7 bases and the V segment lost 2 bases, leaving 7 bases of the junction unmatched. The CDR3 runs 15 residues. Germline V gene lookup returns CDR1 SGHVS and CDR2 FNYEAQ.

The chain has TRBV28 and TRBJ1-5, with 7 bases matching TRBD1. CDR3 length equals 14 residues. The trim removed 7 bases at V and 6 bases at J, leaving 9 bases unmatched. The germline V gene encodes CDR1 MDHEN and CDR2 SYDVKM. CDR3 sequence: CASTTDGTAQPQHF. The CDR3 nucleotides read TGTGCCAGCACTACGGATGGGACAGCTCAGCCCCAGCATTTT.

Here the CDR3 reads CASSDFGTGGDYGYTF. CDR3 DNA sequence: TGTGCCAGCAGTGACTTCGGGACAGGGGGCGACTATGGCTACACCTTC. The V and J genes are TRBV6-1 and TRBJ1-2; 12 bases are a match to TRBD1. V gave up 3 bases and J gave up 3 bases; unmatched junction bases: 5. This CDR3 has 16 residues. Germline values: CDR1 MNHNS, CDR2 SASEGT.

A remark on this clone: Germline is not matched at one junction end, which may reflect a read error. The V call is TRBV5-4, the J call TRBJ2-7; TRBD2 matches 7 bases. Per the germline V gene, CDR1 is SGHNT and CDR2 is YYREEE (reference sequence). This CDR3 contains 13 residues. The CDR3 DNA reads TGTGCCAGCAGCTCGACTAGCTCCGACGAGCAGTACTTC. Its protein product is CASSSTSSDEQYF.

This clone is a singleton in its sample. As DNA, the CDR3 is TGTGCCAGCAGCTTAGCACCGGGACTAGCGGGGGGGAGGAGCACAGATACGCAGTATTTT. This sequence encodes CASSLAPGLAGGRSTDTQYF. The chain couples TRBV13 to TRBJ2-3; 16 nucleotides match TRBD2. The V and J ends lost 1 base and 0 bases, in that order; junction bases with no gene match: 7. The CDR3 covers 20 residues. Per germline, CDR1 PRHDT and CDR2 FYEKMQ (reference sequence).

This chain uses TRBV27 with TRBJ1-5, with a possible D match to TRBD1 (5 bases). This CDR3 region has 14 residues. V lost 2 bases, J lost 3 bases, and 8 bases lay in between. The germline V gene encodes CDR1 MNHEY and CDR2 SMNVEV (reference sequence). The CDR3 reads CASSLDSFNQPQHF. The DNA for the CDR3 is TGTGCCAGCAGTTTAGACAGCTTCAATCAGCCCCAGCATTTT.

The V gene is TRBV6-1, the J gene TRBJ1-1; 8 bases are shared with TRBD1. CDR3 length: 15 amino acids. Trimming cost V 5 bases and J 4 bases; bases outside gene matches: 9. Germline lookup yields CDR1 MNHNS and CDR2 SASEGT. The CDR3 region is CASSPMTGDGTEAFF. CDR3 DNA: TGTGCCAGCAGTCCAATGACAGGGGACGGCACTGAAGCTTTCTTT.

The chain employs TRBV11-2 and TRBJ1-1, with D unresolved. The CDR3 consists of 13 residues. CDR1 is SGHAT and CDR2 is FQNNGV in the germline V gene. The ends were cut back, 5 bases at V and 4 bases at J, with 11 bases in the middle. This chain's CDR3 is CASSITEGTEAFF. DNA of the CDR3: TGTGCCAGCAGCATTACCGAGGGCACTGAAGCTTTCTTT.

The genes are TRBV6-1 and TRBJ1-2; TRBD1 matches 9 bases. With V trimmed by 3 bases and J by 5 bases, 13 bases remained unmatched. Germline loops: CDR1 MNHNS, CDR2 SASEGT. This CDR3 comprises 17 residues. The CDR3 DNA is TGTGCCAGCAGTGAGGCCGAGTTAGGGACAGGGACATATGGCTACACCTTC. Encoded protein: CASSEAELGTGTYGYTF.

The chain recombines TRBV10-2 with TRBJ1-3; D is unresolved. CDR1 and CDR2 from the germline V gene are WSHSY and SAAADI. V shed 8 bases and J shed 0 bases, with 26 bases lying between them. The CDR3 loop spans 19 amino acids. The CDR3 nucleotides read TGCGCCAGCTCAAAAGGGTTACTAGGCGGCACCACCTCTGGAAACACCATATATTTT. It codes for CASSKGLLGGTTSGNTIYF.

The chain links TRBV28 to TRBJ2-7, with D maybe TRBD1 (6 bases). Between the trimmed V and J ends, which lost 6 bases and 4 bases, there was a span of 16 bases. The CDR3 totals 14 residues. Per the germline V gene, CDR1 is MDHEN and CDR2 is SYDVKM. The CDR3 reads CASSRLQGTYEQYF. The CDR3 bases are TGTGCCAGCAGCCGTCTACAGGGTACGTACGAGCAGTACTTC.

This clone was recorded once. V and J are TRBV10-3 and TRBJ2-1, with 8 bases lining up with TRBD1. CDR3 length: 14 residues. V lost 2 bases and J lost 7; bases outside the gene matches: 4. CDR1 and CDR2 (germline): ENHRY, SYGVKD. The CDR3 region is CAISERTGRNEQFF. In DNA form, the CDR3 reads TGTGCCATCAGTGAGAGGACAGGGAGGAATGAGCAGTTCTTC.

V usage is TRBV7-3 and J usage is TRBJ2-2; unclear D gene. Germline assignment: CDR1 SGHTA and CDR2 FQGTGA. V lost 3 bases, J lost 3 bases, and 8 bases lay in between. The CDR3 loop spans 14 amino acids. The DNA of the CDR3 is TGTGCCAGCAGCTTGGAGCCACACACCGGGGAGCTGTTTTTT. It codes for CASSLEPHTGELFF.

This rearrangement joins TRBV11-2 to TRBJ1-2, with 9 bases aligning to TRBD1. This CDR3 has 12 amino acids. Germline V gene sequence: CDR1 SGHAT, CDR2 FQNNGV. The J segment lost 9 bases and the V segment lost 5 bases, leaving 4 bases of the junction unmatched. The CDR3, as DNA: TGTGCCAGCAGCCAAGGACAGGGGAGCTACACCTTC. It translates to CASSQGQGSYTF. Full variable domain (rest looked up from reference TRBV11-2 and TRBJ1-2): EAGVAQSPRYKIIEKRQSVAFWCNPISGHATLYWYQQILGQGPKLLIQFQNNGVVDDSQLPKDRFSAERLKGVDSTLKIQPAKLEDSAVYLCASSQGQGSYTFGSGTRLTVV.

This clone showed up just once. The chain is built from TRBV28 and TRBJ1-1; TRBD1 might be the D (5 bases). Trimming stripped 7 bases from V and 5 bases from J, with 23 bases between. This CDR3 has 16 residues. Germline V gene data show CDR1 as MDHEN and CDR2 as SYDVKM. The CDR3 spells CASTFRPGAGKTEAFF. The CDR3 coding sequence is TGTGCCAGCACCTTCAGGCCTGGGGCAGGAAAAACTGAAGCTTTCTTT.

This chain joins TRBV4-1 and TRBJ2-1, with 12 bases lining up with TRBD2. Looked up from germline, CDR1 is MGHRA and CDR2 is YSYEKL. V lost 0 bases and J lost 6; bases outside the gene matches: 6. The CDR3 runs to 17 residues. The DNA of the CDR3 is TGCGCCAGCAGCCAAGAGACACTAGCGGGAGGCACCAATGAGCAGTTCTTC. Translation: CASSQETLAGGTNEQFF.

The rearrangement uses TRBV7-9 and TRBJ1-1; D unclear. With 6 bases removed from V and 8 bases from J, the gap between germline ends came to 16 bases. The CDR3 extends over 13 amino acids. Germline CDR1 reads SEHNR; CDR2 reads FQNEAQ (reference sequence). For the CDR3, the DNA is TGTGCCAGCAGTTCTCAAAGCGGGTCAGAAGCTTTCTTT. As protein: CASSSQSGSEAFF.

The V and J genes are TRBV28 and TRBJ1-1; no firm D call. Germline V gene lookup returns CDR1 MDHEN and CDR2 SYDVKM. V was pared by 5 bases and J by 1 base, with 14 bases between. This CDR3 spans 15 amino acids. The CDR3 loop reads CASSPLHQANTEAFF. CDR3 in DNA: TGTGCCAGCAGTCCCCTCCATCAGGCGAACACTGAAGCTTTCTTT. Based on the CDR3 plus reference TRBV28 and TRBJ1-1, the full variable domain is DVKVTQSSRYLVKRTGEKVFLECVQDMDHENMFWYRQDPGLGLRLIYFSYDVKMKEKGDIPEGYSVSREKKERFSLILESASTNQTSMYLCASSPLHQANTEAFFGQGTRLTVV.

The rearrangement links TRBV7-9 to TRBJ1-2; 7 nucleotides line up with TRBD1. J gave up 4 bases and V 4 bases, and 9 bases lay outside the gene matches. Germline V gives CDR1 SEHNR, CDR2 FQNEAQ (reference sequence). The CDR3 contains 15 residues. Written as DNA, the CDR3 is TGTGCCAGCAGCTCCGGACAGGTGATCTCCTATGGCTACACCTTC. Translated: CASSSGQVISYGYTF.

This clone has a single count. This chain links TRBV7-9 with TRBJ2-4; TRBD2 might be the D (5 bases). The CDR3 has 17 residues. The germline V gene encodes CDR1 SEHNR and CDR2 FQNEAQ (reference sequence). Trimming took 5 bases from V and 8 from J, leaving 25 bases between them. In nucleotides, the CDR3 is TGTGCCAGCAGCGGCAGCGACGGGAACTCGGGGATGCACATTCAGTACTTC. It codes for CASSGSDGNSGMHIQYF.

Regarding this clone: This clone may be a read error of a much larger clone one base away. The chain recombines TRBV28 with TRBJ1-4; D is uncertain. V was pared by 4 bases and J by 6 bases, with 12 bases between. The CDR3 totals 14 residues. Germline assignment: CDR1 MDHEN and CDR2 SYDVKM. The CDR3 spells CASSSEEPHEKLFF. Written as DNA, the CDR3 is TGTGCCAGCAGTTCGGAGGAGCCCCATGAAAAACTGTTTTTT.